These 5 T cell receptor beta chains were sequenced from one sample in a study of human T cells and chemical hapten exposure. From the RACE reads, TCRdb called clonotypes with MiXCR, one entry per CDR3 protein. The sample lists just under 350,000 distinct CDR3 sequences, 6% to 8.5% occurring once. Time point noted: patch test 1, 2 weeks after DPC sensitization. Treatment defined: therapeutic diphenylcyclopropenone sensitization with weekly scalp DPC. This specimen consisted of whole blood, obtained in connection with sensitization to the hapten diphenylcyclopropenone (DPC). All receptors come from a woman aged 18 to 35 with alopecia areata. Some clones in this sample may be carry-over from other donors' samples.

This clonotype was recorded a few times. V gene TRBV12-3 or TRBV12-4 combines with J gene TRBJ2-3; possible D gene TRBD1, 6 bases. Trimming cost V 6 bases and J 2 bases, with 21 bases left between them. There are 17 residues in the CDR3. The CDR3 sequence is CASSPTPGTRDTDTQYF. Written as DNA, the CDR3 is TGTGCCAGCAGCCCTACCCCCGGGACAAGAGACACAGATACGCAGTATTTT.

The V gene is TRBV7-8, the J gene TRBJ1-2; 9 bases agree with TRBD1. The V gene end was trimmed by 5 bases and the J gene end by 2 bases; junction bases not matched to a gene: 9. The germline V gene has CDR1 SGHVS and CDR2 FQNEAQ. The CDR3 covers 16 residues. The CDR3 spells CASSPPGTGRNYGYTF. DNA of the CDR3: TGTGCCAGCAGCCCTCCTGGGACAGGGAGGAACTATGGCTACACCTTC.

This clonotype was seen ten or more times. The chain couples TRBV4-2 to TRBJ2-2; D is uncertain. From germline, CDR1 is LGHNA and CDR2 YNFKEQ. The CDR3 has 14 residues. The V gene lost 0 bases and the J gene lost 8 bases, with 10 bases spanning the gap. As DNA, the CDR3 is TGTGCCAGCAGCCAAGAGATTCTGGCTGGGGAGCTGTTTTTT. This encodes CASSQEILAGELFF.

This clonotype was observed at least ten times. The chain has TRBV20-1 and TRBJ1-1; possible D gene TRBD1, 5 bases. Germline V gene sequence: CDR1 DFQATT, CDR2 SNEGSKA (reference sequence). Trimming stripped 8 bases from V and 3 bases from J, with 13 bases between. The CDR3 runs to 12 residues. CDR3 DNA sequence: TGCAGTTCCCTCCAAGGGGACACTGAAGCTTTCTTT. Translating gives CSSLQGDTEAFF.

This clonotype was seen only a few times. The limits of the CDR3 on the DNA are not certain, so only TCRdb's listed CDR3 is given. V is TRBV28 and J is TRBJ2-3; the table's D call, TRBD2, was not checked against the DNA. The CDR3 is made up of 13 amino acids, end residues included. Per germline, CDR1 MDHEN and CDR2 SYDVKM. This CDR3 reads CASSFGSGTRAKF.